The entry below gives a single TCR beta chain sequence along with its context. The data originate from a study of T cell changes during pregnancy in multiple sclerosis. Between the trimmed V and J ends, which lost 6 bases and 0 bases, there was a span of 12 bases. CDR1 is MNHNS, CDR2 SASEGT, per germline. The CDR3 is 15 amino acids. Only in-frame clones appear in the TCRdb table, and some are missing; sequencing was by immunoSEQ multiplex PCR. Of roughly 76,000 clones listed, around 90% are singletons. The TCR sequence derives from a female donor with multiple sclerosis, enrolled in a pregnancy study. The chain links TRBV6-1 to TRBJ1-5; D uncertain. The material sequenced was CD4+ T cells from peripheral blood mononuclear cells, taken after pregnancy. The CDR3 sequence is CASSQRQVSNQPQHF. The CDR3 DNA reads TGTGCCAGCAGCCAGAGACAAGTTAGCAATCAGCCCCAGCATTTT.